This TCR beta chain is drawn from a study of siplizumab effects on memory and regulatory T cells. Trimming cost V 7 bases and J 3 bases; bases outside gene matches: 1. The CDR3 consists of 13 residues. CDR1 and CDR2 (germline): MNHNS, SASEGT. Sequencing of each sample assayed roughly 9.8 x 10^4 TCR templates. Sequenced by immunoSEQ multiplex PCR; TCRdb stores in-frame clones only, minus some. The sample contains approximately 56,000 clones, just over 95% of which appear only once. Regarding this clone: Its target is not known.

Study-wide points: The diversity of naive T cells seemed greater than that of memory cells, and their alloresponse contribution seemed major. Roughly 75-96% of proliferating CD4+ or CD8+ clones defied assignment to a naive or memory phenotype. Proof of suppressive function in proliferating Tregs from siplizumab cultures was not established.

The sequence was obtained from a human donor in good health. Sequencing was performed on naive CD8+ T cells sorted from blood. V and J are TRBV6-1 and TRBJ2-1, with 9 positions matching TRBD1. In DNA form, the CDR3 reads TGTGCCAGCAACAGGGGGCTCTACAATGAGCAGTTCTTC. This sequence encodes CASNRGLYNEQFF.